These 5 T cell receptor beta chains originate from one sample sequenced in a study of PD-L1 blockade in urothelial cancer. Assay: immunoSEQ multiplex PCR; the TCRdb copy retains only in-frame clones and omits some. The table includes 83,000 or so clones, less than 90% detected once. Time point noted: peripheral blood 6 weeks after treatment start. This specimen consisted of PBMCs, obtained around atezolizumab (anti-PD-L1) treatment. The receptors were gathered from a man in his sixties or seventies with urothelial cancer.

This clone has just one count. The chain has TRBV6-6 and TRBJ2-3; possibly TRBD2 for D (5 bases). The CDR3 spans 12 residues. The germline gives CDR1 MNHNY, CDR2 SVGAGI (reference sequence). Trimming pared 2 bases from V and 5 bases from J, leaving 5 bases between. CDR3 in DNA: TGTGCCAGCAGTTACGAGGGAGATACGCAGTATTTT. This encodes CASSYEGDTQYF.

The chain uses TRBV19 and TRBJ1-5; the match to TRBD1 covers 8 bases. The CDR3 has 18 amino acids. Germline CDR1 reads LNHDA; CDR2 reads SQIVND (reference sequence). Unmatched junction bases numbered 13, after V lost 1 base and J lost 5 bases. In DNA form, the CDR3 reads TGTGCCAGTAGTATAGCCCCGGGGTCCAGGGGGCTGCATCAGCCCCAGCATTTT. This gives the protein CASSIAPGSRGLHQPQHF.

J is TRBJ1-5 and V is TRBV5-5, with 8 bases fitting TRBD1. With 3 bases clipped from V and 2 bases from J, the junction kept 7 bases outside the gene matches. The CDR3 totals 16 residues. Germline V gene sequence: CDR1 SGHKS, CDR2 YYEKEE (reference sequence). CDR3: CASSSAPGGGNQPQHF. CDR3 in DNA: TGTGCCAGCAGCTCAGCTCCAGGGGGCGGCAATCAGCCCCAGCATTTT.

This clone came up a few times. This chain joins TRBV19 and TRBJ1-2, with 9 bases fitting TRBD1. Germline loops: CDR1 LNHDA, CDR2 SQIVND (reference sequence). The CDR3 runs to 14 residues. J lost 4 bases, V lost 5 bases, and 5 bases had no gene match. The CDR3 loop reads CASSPGQGSYGYTF. The CDR3 DNA reads as TGTGCCAGTAGTCCAGGACAGGGGTCCTATGGCTACACCTTC. The whole variable domain, filled in from reference TRBV19 and TRBJ1-2, reads DGGITQSPKYLFRKEGQNVTLSCEQNLNHDAMYWYRQDPGQGLRLIYYSQIVNDFQKGDIAEGYSVSREKKESFPLTVTSAQKNPTAFYLCASSPGQGSYGYTFGSGTRLTVV.

The V gene is TRBV5-3, the J gene TRBJ1-2; D unclear. TRBV5-3 is placed among ORFs of uncertain function. Trimming pared 0 bases from V and 8 bases from J, leaving 11 bases between. This CDR3 region has 13 residues. This CDR3 reads CARSLGATGGYTF. The CDR3 DNA reads as TGTGCCAGAAGCTTGGGAGCTACCGGGGGCTACACCTTC.